This TCR beta chain was identified in a study of T-cell reconstitution after alpha-beta-depleted transplantation in children (dated by TCRdb to between 2015 and 2016). Study-wide context: Using TCR repertoire profiling, the study followed T-cell immune reconstitution in a quantitative way in children after TCRalphabeta/CD19-depleted allogeneic hematopoietic cell transplantation.

Per the publication, the treatment or condition label means: allogeneic hematopoietic cell transplantation with graft depleted of TCRalphabeta T cells and CD19 B cells. Transplant recipients were children who received TCRalphabeta/CD19-depleted allogeneic hematopoietic cell grafts. The germline V gene specifies MDHEN as CDR1 and SYDVKM as CDR2. Trimmed from V: 3 bases; trimmed from J: 6 bases; junction bases lacking a gene match: 4. The CDR3, cysteine through phenylalanine, is 15 amino acids long. Only CDR3 DNA is held: 45 bases, read in frame from base 1. Broad study findings and their caveats: In some patients, the high TCRbeta diversity seen at day 60 was put down to recipient T cells and intrathymic progenitors that had survived conditioning. The frequencies of hyperexpanded clones fell over the following months, and after one year, T-cell counts and TCRbeta diversity were mostly attributed to newly produced T cells. Apparently early alphabetaT-cell count recovery about two months after transplant reportedly relied on only several hundred rapidly expanded clones derived from non-depleted graft cells.

The library was prepared using PCR. Instrument used: Illumina HiSeq 2500. Molecular barcoding was employed in the preparation of TCR libraries, with unique molecular identifiers being used to normalize TCRbeta repertoire quantification. Using fastp at Q25 and MiXCR, TCRdb reprocessed the public reads and kept productive beta chains. Entries that share a CDR3 protein sequence are merged under the most common genes and DNA. The sample table contains a few hundred thousand distinct CDR3 sequences; only one count was recorded for 43% of them. Roughly 27% of the sample rests with the top ten. At least ten counts were recorded for this clonotype. Its antigen has not been determined. No qualities accompany the bases; no much larger clone lies one base away.

Here the sequenced sample was PBMCs, taken before TCRalphabeta/CD19-depleted stem cell transplant. The TCR sequence derives from a girl aged 2-10 years with aplastic anemia, due to receive a stem cell transplant. The sequence joins TRBV28 to TRBJ2-7, with 14 middle bases fitting TRBD2. Read as DNA, the sequence is TGTGCCAGCAGTTTGGGACTAGCGGGAGTAGGCGAGCAGTACTTC. It is translated as CASSLGLAGVGEQYF.